This is a list of T cell receptor beta chains from one sample in a study of CD8 T cells in Susac syndrome. TCRdb reprocessed the immunoSEQ multiplex PCR reads with MiXCR, giving one entry per CDR3 protein. The profile covers about 100,000 distinct CDR3 sequences, with around 95% appearing a single time and 0.3% to 0.35% taken by the ten largest. The sequenced sample was CD8+ T cells from PBMCs. The receptors stem from a human donor with Susac syndrome. The CDR3 runs from the conserved cysteine through the conserved F or W. D genes are given only for firm matches. Clone size appears in some rows only: once, few, many, or a class for an expanded clone.

>TRBV11-2|-|TRBD1|TRBJ2-1
CASSLAGGLLDEQFF
TGTGCCAGCAGCTTAGCAGGGGGCCTTTTGGATGAGCAGTTCTTC
>TRBV14|-|TRBD1|TRBJ1-2
CASAGTGVYGYTF
TGTGCCAGCGCCGGGACAGGGGTTTATGGCTACACCTTC
>TRBV20-1|-|TRBD1|TRBJ2-7
CSASPTGGPYEQYF
TGCAGTGCTAGCCCTACAGGGGGACCCTACGAGCAGTACTTC
>TRBV9|-|TRBD1|TRBJ1-4
CASSARDRNEKLFF
TGTGCCAGCAGCGCCCGGGACAGGAATGAAAAACTGTTTTTT
>TRBV6-4|-|TRBD2|TRBJ2-1
CASSDGTSGSEQFF
TGTGCCAGCAGTGACGGGACTAGCGGGAGTGAGCAGTTCTTC
>TRBV9|-|TRBD1|TRBJ2-1
CASSVERQGAYNEQFF
TGTGCCAGCAGCGTAGAACGACAGGGGGCCTACAATGAGCAGTTCTTC
>TRBV6-5|-|-|TRBJ1-6
CASSYSGQGSSYNSPLHF
TGTGCCAGCAGTTACTCCGGCCAGGGGAGCTCCTATAATTCACCCCTCCACTTT
>TRBV18|-|TRBD1|TRBJ2-5
CASSTNPGGAETQYF
TGTGCCAGCTCAACGAACCCAGGGGGCGCGGAGACCCAGTACTTC
>TRBV19|-|-|TRBJ1-4
CASSIDSDEKLFF
TGTGCCAGTAGTATCGACAGTGATGAAAAACTGTTTTTT
>TRBV29-1|-|TRBD2|TRBJ2-1
CSVPGGPYNEQFF
TGCAGCGTTCCGGGAGGGCCCTACAATGAGCAGTTCTTC
>TRBV29-1|-|-|TRBJ2-1
CSVADFSQGNEQFF
TGCAGCGTTGCGGACTTCTCCCAGGGAAATGAGCAGTTCTTC
>TRBV3-1|-|TRBD2|TRBJ2-5
CASSQSGLAGGEETQYF
TGTGCCAGCAGCCAGTCGGGGCTAGCGGGGGGGGAAGAGACCCAGTACTTC
>TRBV3-1|-|TRBD2|TRBJ2-7
CASSQGVGGGHEQYF
TGTGCCAGCAGCCAAGGGGTCGGGGGGGGCCACGAGCAGTACTTC
>TRBV5-6|-|-|TRBJ2-1
CASAFPGDGEQFF
TGTGCCAGCGCTTTTCCGGGGGACGGTGAGCAGTTCTTC
>TRBV29-1|-|TRBD2|TRBJ2-7
CSVNGGAYEQYF
TGCAGCGTCAATGGGGGGGCCTACGAGCAGTACTTC
>TRBV29-1|-|-|TRBJ1-5
CSVEGGGDQPQHF
TGCAGCGTCGAAGGGGGAGGCGATCAGCCCCAGCATTTT
>TRBV20-1|-|-|TRBJ2-3
CSAHLPAGPSTDTQYF
TGCAGTGCGCACCTCCCGGCAGGCCCTAGCACAGATACGCAGTATTTT
>TRBV29-1|-|TRBD1|TRBJ2-7
CSVARPTGSSYEQYF
TGCAGCGTTGCCCGCCCGACAGGGTCCTCCTACGAGCAGTACTTC
>TRBV28|-|-|TRBJ2-4
CASSPTGTGRPNIQYF
TGTGCCAGCAGTCCCACTGGAACAGGGCGCCCAAACATTCAGTACTTC
>TRBV27|once|TRBD2|TRBJ2-7
CASSSTSGRAHEQYF
TGTGCCAGCAGTTCTACTAGCGGGAGGGCCCACGAGCAGTACTTC
>TRBV20-1|-|-|TRBJ2-3
CSASPPGTDTQYF
TGCAGTGCTAGTCCCCCTGGGACAGATACGCAGTATTTT
>TRBV14|-|TRBD1|TRBJ2-7
CASSRQTGGYEQYF
TGTGCCAGCAGCCGGCAGACAGGGGGCTACGAGCAGTACTTC